This TCR beta chain was identified in a study of blood T cell repertoires in COVID-19. Study-level background: Acute and convalescent COVID-19 specimens originated in the United States, Italy and Spain. T cells, B-cell-depleted T cells, or PBMCs supplied cDNA or gDNA.

Germline V CDR1 and CDR2: LNHNV, YYDKDF (reference sequence). Trimming removed 3 bases at V and 3 bases at J, with 15 bases between. This CDR3 is 15 amino acids long. Under the authors' procedure: For nucleated cells, counts were estimated from reference gene primer amplification. Profiling relied on immunoSEQ multiplex PCR, and the TCRdb table lists in-frame clones only, not all of them. V and J calls and clone size come straight from that table; D and trimming were deduced from the DNA. The table includes roughly 330,000 clones, 70% to 90% detected once. The rearrangement uses TRBV15 and TRBJ2-7, with D tentatively TRBD1 (6 bases). The sequenced sample consisted of PBMCs or T cells enriched from blood (not recorded which). The TCR originated in a woman aged 25 to 39 who had recovered from COVID-19. CDR3 region: CATSRSSGADYEQYF. As DNA, the CDR3 is TGTGCCACCAGCAGGTCCTCAGGGGCTGACTACGAGCAGTACTTC.